These T cell receptor beta chains were read from a single sample in a study of low-dose radiotherapy and immunotherapy resistance in tumors. MiXCR, run by TCRdb on the reads, gives a single entry per CDR3 protein. The data hold about 50,000 distinct CDR3 sequences, with about 12% observed a single time. The specimen comprised PBMCs, sampled before treatment. All receptors come from a female donor with ovarian cancer. The CDR3 runs from the conserved cysteine through the conserved F or W. The order of the fields is J gene, clone size, D gene, V gene, CDR3 protein, CDR3 DNA. D genes are given only for firm matches. Some rows have no size entry. The others give once, few or many, or a class for an expanded clone.

TRBJ1-3 | many | TRBD1 | TRBV7-2 | CASSLGGQGVTIYF | TGTGCCAGCAGCTTGGGCGGACAGGGCGTCACCATATATTTT
TRBJ1-4 | - | TRBD1 | TRBV4-1 | CASSTPDREGEKLFF | TGCGCCAGCAGCACACCCGACAGGGAGGGTGAAAAACTGTTTTTT
TRBJ2-3 | - | - | TRBV5-3 | CASTYGNTQYF | TGTGCCAGCACCTACGGGAATACGCAGTATTTT
TRBJ2-1 | many | - | TRBV6-1 | CASSEGVSHYRVF | TGTGCCAGCAGTGAAGGGGTCAGCCACTATAGGGTCTTC
TRBJ1-2 | few | - | TRBV28 | CASTGPTHGYTF | TGTGCCAGCACAGGGCCAACACATGGCTACACCTTC
TRBJ2-3 | many | - | TRBV18 | CASSPRSGSTDTQYF | TGTGCCAGCTCACCACGGTCCGGGAGCACAGATACGCAGTATTTT
TRBJ1-1 | many | - | TRBV30 | CAWSGTQNTEAFF | TGTGCCTGGAGTGGGACTCAAAACACTGAAGCTTTCTTT
TRBJ2-3 | many | TRBD2 | TRBV11-2 | CASSSSGRSTDTQYF | TGTGCCAGCAGCTCTAGCGGGAGAAGCACAGATACGCAGTATTTT
TRBJ1-2 | many | - | TRBV5-6 | CASSLPTAKFYGYTF | TGTGCCAGCAGCCTTCCGACAGCGAAATTCTATGGCTACACCTTC
TRBJ1-5 | few | TRBD1 | TRBV27 | CASIVEDRGSGQPQHF | TGTGCCAGCATCGTTGAGGACAGGGGGTCGGGTCAGCCCCAGCATTTT
TRBJ2-7 | few | - | TRBV6-1 | CASSYDTYYEQYF | TGTGCCAGCAGTTATGACACTTACTACGAGCAGTACTTC
TRBJ1-1 | many | - | TRBV19 | CASRPRGRGNTEAFF | TGTGCCAGTAGACCACGGGGACGCGGGAACACTGAAGCTTTCTTT
TRBJ2-5 | many | - | TRBV20-1 | CSARPGTAEETQYF | TGCAGTGCTAGACCCGGGACGGCAGAAGAGACCCAGTACTTC
TRBJ2-1 | many | TRBD2 | TRBV14 | CASSLWDLAGYNEQFF | TGTGCCAGCAGCCTGTGGGACTTAGCGGGGTACAATGAGCAGTTCTTC
TRBJ1-1 | - | - | TRBV5-4 | CASTWGLGGNTEAFF | TGTGCCAGCACCTGGGGTCTCGGGGGGAACACTGAAGCTTTCTTT
TRBJ2-1 | many | - | TRBV7-9 | CASSLGTISYNEQFF | TGTGCCAGCAGCTTAGGGACAATCTCCTACAATGAGCAGTTCTTC